Presented here are 32 T cell receptor beta chains from one specimen sequenced in a study of T cells in women clearing cervical HPV infection. Sequencing used immunoSEQ multiplex PCR; TCRdb keeps in-frame clones, though not all of them. This table holds some 23,000 clones. Sequencing used blood buffy coat. The receptors derive from a woman between 18 and 75 years old with a cervical HPV16 infection that either progressed to CIN3+ or cleared (not recorded which).

Points on this clone: The read ends 3 residues early relative to the CDR3; the germline J gene fills the gap. This sequence joins TRBV2 and TRBJ2-5; 11 positions match TRBD2. The junction had 5 bases not matched to a gene; V was cut back by 6 bases and J by 5 bases. This CDR3 comprises 14 residues. CDR1 and CDR2 (germline): SNHLY, FYNNEI. Partial CDR3 DNA: TGTGCCAGCAGACCTAGCGGGGGGTTGGAGACC. Translation: CASRPSGGLET. The full CDR3 reads CASRPSGGLETQYF. Filled out from reference TRBV2 and TRBJ2-5, the complete variable domain reads EPEVTQTPSHQVTQMGQEVILRCVPISNHLYFYWYRQILGQKVEFLVSFYNNEISEKSEIFDDQFSVERPDGSNFTLKIRSTKLEDSAMYFCASRPSGGLETQYFGPGTRLLVL.

Comment on this clone: The CDR3 end is not reached by the read, which stops 3 residues before it; the germline J gene fills it in. The rearrangement links TRBV20-1 to TRBJ2-1, with a weak D call TRBD2 (6 bases). The CDR3 length is 11 residues. Germline V lookup: CDR1 DFQATT, CDR2 SNEGSKA (reference sequence). The germline V and J ends were trimmed by 6 bases and 8 bases, with 11 bases remaining between them. Incomplete CDR3 DNA: TGCAGTGCCCCTCGGGACTATGAG. It encodes CSAPRDYE. The full CDR3 is CSAPRDYEQFF.

Concerning this clone itself: The CDR3 extends 3 residues past the end of the read, so its final part is completed from the germline J gene. The chain joins TRBV12-3 or TRBV12-4 to TRBJ2-2, with D perhaps TRBD1 (5 bases). The CDR3 contains 14 residues. The V gene lost 2 bases and the J gene lost 4 bases, with 8 bases spanning the gap. CDR3 sequence reads: CASSLQGPTGELFF. The covered CDR3 bases are TGTGCCAGCAGTTTACAGGGTCCCACCGGGGAG.

Note on this clone: The read falls 3 residues short of the CDR3 end, and the missing part is taken from the germline J gene. The rearrangement links TRBV7-9 to TRBJ2-3; TRBD2 agrees at 12 bases. The CDR3 is 15 residues long. Trimming took 5 bases from V and 2 from J; bases not matched to a gene: 2. Looked up from germline, CDR1 is SEHNR and CDR2 is FQNEAQ (reference sequence). The CDR3 spells CASSPSGRATDTQYF. The sequenced CDR3 bases are TGTGCCAGCAGCCCTAGCGGGAGGGCCACAGATACG.

In regard to this clone: The observed sequence ends 3 residues before the CDR3 terminus, with the missing tail filled in from the germline J gene. The V gene is TRBV5-1, the J gene TRBJ2-3; no reliable D call. Germline CDR1 is SGHRS and CDR2 is YFSETQ. The CDR3 runs to 13 residues. With 0 bases removed from V and 5 bases from J, the gap between germline ends came to 7 bases. The sequenced CDR3 bases are TGCGCCAGCAGCTTGGAAAGACTAGATACG. Translation: CASSLERLDT. The full CDR3 protein is CASSLERLDTQYF.

On this clone itself: The read finishes 3 residues shy of the CDR3 end, and the germline J gene is used to complete it. The V gene is TRBV7-3, the J gene TRBJ2-1; TRBD2 agrees at 8 bases. Germline V gives CDR1 SGHTA, CDR2 FQGTGA. V lost 1 base to trimming and J lost 0 bases; unmatched junction nucleotides: 14. The CDR3 consists of 20 residues. Partial CDR3 DNA: TGTGCCAGCAGCTTAAAAGTAACTAGCGGTTCTTTCAGCTCCTACAATGAG. As protein: CASSLKVTSGSFSSYNE. The complete CDR3 sequence is CASSLKVTSGSFSSYNEQFF. The whole variable domain, remainder taken from reference TRBV7-3 and TRBJ2-1, is GAGVSQTPSNKVTEKGKYVELRCDPISGHTALYWYRQSLGQGPEFLIYFQGTGAADDSGLPNDRFFAVRPEGSVSTLKIQRTERGDSAVYLCASSLKVTSGSFSSYNEQFFGPGTRLTVL.

As regards this clone: The read ends 3 residues early relative to the CDR3; the germline J gene fills the gap. The chain uses TRBV24-1 and TRBJ2-7, with TRBD2 matching 7 bases. The germline gives CDR1 KGHDR, CDR2 SFDVKD. V lost 3 bases, J lost 5 bases, and 3 bases stayed unmatched. The CDR3 is made up of 13 amino acids. CDR3 residues: CATSDGGEHEQYF. The sequenced part of the CDR3 DNA is TGTGCCACCAGTGATGGGGGGGAGCACGAG.

Details on this clone: The CDR3 end lies 3 residues beyond the end of the read and is filled in from the germline J gene. The V gene is TRBV19, the J gene TRBJ1-2, with a weak D call TRBD1 (6 bases). Looked up from germline, CDR1 is LNHDA and CDR2 is SQIVND (reference sequence). Trimming shortened V by 0 bases and J by 2 bases, and 13 bases separated the two germline ends. This CDR3 spans 16 amino acids. The covered CDR3 bases are TGTGCCAGTAGTATAGATTCTCACAGGGAGAACTATGGC. This codes for CASSIDSHRENYG. The CDR3, in full, reads CASSIDSHRENYGYTF. Based on the CDR3 plus reference TRBV19 and TRBJ1-2, the full variable domain is DGGITQSPKYLFRKEGQNVTLSCEQNLNHDAMYWYRQDPGQGLRLIYYSQIVNDFQKGDIAEGYSVSREKKESFPLTVTSAQKNPTAFYLCASSIDSHRENYGYTFGSGTRLTVV.

On this clone itself: The observed sequence ends 3 residues before the CDR3 terminus, with the missing tail filled in from the germline J gene. V and J are TRBV7-8 and TRBJ2-1; 14 positions match TRBD2. The CDR3 is 15 amino acids. Per germline, CDR1 SGHVS and CDR2 FQNEAQ. Germline trimming cut 3 bases from V and 5 bases from J; bases unmatched to any gene: 0. The chain's CDR3 is CASSLGLAGDNEQFF. The part of the CDR3 DNA that was read is TGTGCCAGCAGCTTGGGACTAGCGGGGGACAATGAG.

Concerning this clone: The read falls 3 residues short of the CDR3 end, and the missing part is taken from the germline J gene. V is TRBV7-8 and J is TRBJ2-7, with 8 bases aligning to TRBD1. Losses at the gene ends were 5 bases for V and 4 bases for J; bases not matched to a gene: 10. Germline CDR1 is SGHVS and CDR2 is FQNEAQ. The CDR3 is 15 residues long. The DNA read from the CDR3 is TGTGCCAGCAGCCTACCTCCAGGGGGCGGGTACGAG. It yields the protein CASSLPPGGGYE. The complete CDR3 protein is CASSLPPGGGYEQYF. Full variable domain (missing parts from reference TRBV7-8 and TRBJ2-7): GAGVSQSPRYKVAKRGQDVALRCDPISGHVSLFWYQQALGQGPEFLTYFQNEAQLDKSGLPSDRFFAERPEGSVSTLKIQRTQQEDSAVYLCASSLPPGGGYEQYFGPGTRLTVT.

Comment on this clone: The junction differs from germline at one of its ends, possibly a read error. The read finishes 3 residues shy of the CDR3 end, and the germline J gene is used to complete it. J is TRBJ2-3 and V is TRBV7-7; D might be TRBD1 (5 bases). This CDR3 has 15 amino acids. The germline CDR1 and CDR2 sequences are SSHAT and FNYEAQ (reference sequence). Incomplete CDR3 DNA: TGTGCTAGCAGCCCCAGGGTGTCCGCCACAGATACG. This codes for CASSPRVSATDT. The full CDR3 reads CASSPRVSATDTQYF.

Details on this clone: The read falls 3 residues short of the CDR3 end, and the missing part is taken from the germline J gene. This chain links TRBV5-1 with TRBJ1-1; D perhaps matches TRBD1 (5 bases). Germline V gene sequence: CDR1 SGHRS, CDR2 YFSETQ. The CDR3 runs 14 residues. V was trimmed by 5 bases and J by 3 bases, leaving 14 bases between them. CDR3 sequence: CASSFGGLDTEAFF. The sequenced part of the CDR3 DNA is TGCGCCAGCAGTTTTGGGGGGTTGGACACTGAA. Variable domain in full (rest from reference TRBV5-1 and TRBJ1-1): KAGVTQTPRYLIKTRGQQVTLSCSPISGHRSVSWYQQTPGQGLQFLFEYFSETQRNKGNFPGRFSGRQFSNSRSEMNVSTLELGDSALYLCASSFGGLDTEAFFGQGTRLTVV.

Comment on this clone: The read terminates 3 residues before the CDR3 end, so the remaining end is supplied by the germline J gene. The chain has TRBV2 and TRBJ2-7; TRBD1 matches at 7 bases. This CDR3 has 13 residues. Germline V gene data show CDR1 as SNHLY and CDR2 as FYNNEI. Losses at the gene ends were 8 bases for V and 5 bases for J; bases not matched to a gene: 9. This CDR3 is CASLETGYDEQYF. The DNA read from the CDR3 is TGTGCCAGCTTAGAGACAGGGTACGACGAG.

Notes on this clone: The CDR3 end lies 3 residues beyond the end of the read and is filled in from the germline J gene. V gene TRBV6-1 combines with J gene TRBJ2-2; 10 nucleotides agree with TRBD2. Germline V gene data show CDR1 as MNHNS and CDR2 as SASEGT. The CDR3 covers 17 residues. The J segment lost 6 bases and the V segment lost 6 bases, leaving 13 bases of the junction unmatched. The DNA read from the CDR3 is TGTGCCAGCAGGGAAACAAGCGGGGGGGCGGGGGCCGGGGAG. Protein product: CASRETSGGAGAGE. From start to end, the CDR3 is CASRETSGGAGAGELFF.

Comments on this clone: The CDR3 goes on 3 residues after the read ends, and that part is filled in from the germline J gene. The chain recombines TRBV5-1 with TRBJ2-7, with D possibly being TRBD1 (6 bases). CDR1 is SGHRS, CDR2 YFSETQ, per germline. The CDR3 is 14 residues long. Trimming removed 0 bases from V and 5 bases from J, with 12 bases in between. The chain's CDR3 is CASSLAQAGDEQYF. The CDR3 DNA, read in part, is TGCGCCAGCAGCTTGGCCCAAGCAGGGGACGAG.

Details on this clone: The read terminates 3 residues before the CDR3 end, so the remaining end is supplied by the germline J gene. The chain carries TRBV20-1 and TRBJ2-7; D unresolved. The CDR3 runs 13 residues. V lost 5 bases, J lost 5 bases, and 16 bases lay in between. Germline-derived CDR1 and CDR2 are DFQATT and SNEGSKA (reference sequence). The covered CDR3 bases are TGCAGTGCTCGACTCTCGGTTGAGGACGAG. Protein product: CSARLSVEDE. In full, the CDR3 is CSARLSVEDEQYF.

To note about this clone: The read terminates 3 residues ahead of where the CDR3 ends, so the germline J gene completes it. J is TRBJ2-6 and V is TRBV7-9; no definite D call. Germline loops: CDR1 SEHNR, CDR2 FQNEAQ (reference sequence). The ends were cut back, 5 bases at V and 5 bases at J, with 13 bases in the middle. The CDR3 covers 15 residues. CDR3 DNA (partial): TGTGCCAGCAGCCCTCTTTCTCTCCGGGCCAACGTC. Its protein is CASSPLSLRANV. The full CDR3 is CASSPLSLRANVLTF.

As for this clone: The read terminates 3 residues before the CDR3 end, so the remaining end is supplied by the germline J gene. This chain connects TRBV2 to TRBJ2-3; D may be TRBD1 (6 bases). Trimming stripped 2 bases from V and 6 bases from J, with 18 bases between. The CDR3 is 16 residues long. CDR1 and CDR2 (germline): SNHLY, FYNNEI. CDR3 DNA, as far as it was read: TGTGCCAGCAGTGAACTGGGGGCTAGCTCGGGGGATACG. Its translation is CASSELGASSGDT. The whole CDR3 sequence reads CASSELGASSGDTQYF.

In terms of frequency, this clone is medium-sized. The read terminates 3 residues before the CDR3 end, so the remaining end is supplied by the germline J gene. The chain links TRBV7-3 to TRBJ1-1, with D possibly matching TRBD1 (6 bases). Trimming shortened V by 5 bases and J by 5 bases, and 12 bases separated the two germline ends. CDR3 length: 13 residues. Germline V gives CDR1 SGHTA, CDR2 FQGTGA. Partial CDR3 DNA: TGTGCCAGCAGCACCCCAGGGGTTACTGAA. It codes for CASSTPGVTE. The whole CDR3 sequence reads CASSTPGVTEAFF.

Judged by frequency, this clone is medium-sized. The observed sequence ends 3 residues before the CDR3 terminus, with the missing tail filled in from the germline J gene. This chain uses TRBV4-2 with TRBJ2-1; TRBD2 matches 11 bases. The CDR3 runs 20 residues. V lost 4 bases, J lost 0 bases, and 14 bases stayed unmatched. Germline CDR1 LGHNA, CDR2 YNFKEQ. The CDR3 is CASSLHQNRLAGHSYNEQFF. Incomplete CDR3 DNA: TGTGCCAGCAGCCTACACCAAAACAGACTAGCGGGACACTCCTACAATGAG.

Of note for this clone: The read terminates 3 residues before the CDR3 end, so the remaining end is supplied by the germline J gene. The gene calls are TRBV7-3 and TRBJ2-1; TRBD2 matches at 8 bases. The junction had 6 bases not matched to a gene; V was cut back by 2 bases and J by 6 bases. Germline V lookup: CDR1 SGHTA, CDR2 FQGTGA. The CDR3 totals 15 residues. CDR3 in amino acids: CASSLAGGPPNEQFF. The CDR3 bases that were read are TGTGCCAGCAGCTTAGCGGGAGGCCCCCCCAATGAG.

The sequenced part of the CDR3 DNA is TGTGCCAGTAGTTGGAGTTGGGCTAGCGTTTACAATGAG. Its translation: CASSWSWASVYNE. The complete CDR3 protein is CASSWSWASVYNEQFF. J is TRBJ2-1 and V is TRBV19; tentatively, D is TRBD2 (6 bases). Read data end 3 residues before the CDR3 end; the end is taken from the germline J gene. Trimming pared 5 bases from V and 4 bases from J, leaving 18 bases between. The CDR3 covers 16 residues. The germline V gene encodes CDR1 LNHDA and CDR2 SQIVND (reference sequence).

As regards this clone: The read ends 3 residues shy of where the CDR3 ends; the end is completed using the germline J gene. This sequence joins TRBV30 and TRBJ1-2; 8 bases are a match to TRBD1. CDR3 length: 13 residues. The germline V gene has CDR1 GTSNPN and CDR2 SVGIG (reference sequence). Trimming removed 6 bases from V and 4 bases from J; junction bases left unmatched: 7. The CDR3 here is CACKRQGTYGYTF. CDR3 DNA, as far as it was read: TGTGCCTGCAAGCGACAGGGGACCTATGGC.

Regarding this clone: The missing CDR3 end, 3 residues past where the read stops, is filled in from the germline J gene. This chain connects TRBV7-3 to TRBJ2-3, with TRBD2 identical over 12 bases. This CDR3 comprises 14 residues. Germline values: CDR1 SGHTA, CDR2 FQGTGA. V dropped 4 bases and J dropped 6; count of bases not matched to a gene: 2. The CDR3 sequence: CASSSLAGGDTQYF. The covered CDR3 bases are TGTGCCAGCAGCTCCCTAGCGGGAGGGGATACG.

About this clone: The read ends 3 residues early relative to the CDR3; the germline J gene fills the gap. This chain joins TRBV9 and TRBJ2-3, with TRBD1 as a possible D gene (6 bases). This CDR3 spans 15 amino acids. Germline V gene lookup returns CDR1 SGDLS and CDR2 YYNGEE. V lost 0 bases, J lost 1 base, and 9 bases lay in between. The CDR3: CASSVEQGRTDTQYF. The CDR3 DNA, read in part, is TGTGCCAGCAGCGTAGAACAGGGTCGCACAGATACG. Based on the CDR3 plus reference TRBV9 and TRBJ2-3, the full variable domain is DSGVTQTPKHLITATGQRVTLRCSPRSGDLSVYWYQQSLDQGLQFLIQYYNGEERAKGNILERFSAQQFPDLHSELNLSSLELGDSALYFCASSVEQGRTDTQYFGPGTRLTVL.

With regard to this clone: The CDR3 goes on 3 residues after the read ends, and that part is filled in from the germline J gene. The rearrangement uses TRBV20-1 and TRBJ2-5; tentatively, D is TRBD1 (5 bases). CDR1 and CDR2 (germline): DFQATT, SNEGSKA (reference sequence). The CDR3 loop spans 13 amino acids. Trimming took off 5 bases at V and 4 bases at J, with 14 bases between the two ends. The chain's CDR3 is CSAETGDGETQYF. CDR3 bases read: TGCAGTGCTGAAACAGGAGATGGAGAGACC.

For this clone: The read ends 3 residues before the CDR3 terminus; that terminus is restored from the germline J gene. The V call is TRBV7-3, the J call TRBJ2-2; D is ambiguous. The CDR3 is 12 amino acids. Trimming removed 3 bases from V and 6 bases from J, with 5 bases in between. Germline V gene data show CDR1 as SGHTA and CDR2 as FQGTGA. Partial CDR3 DNA: TGTGCCAGCAGCTTTAGTGCCGGGGAG. Translation: CASSFSAGE. The full CDR3 sequence reads CASSFSAGELFF.

Considering frequency, this clone is medium-sized. The read ends 3 residues early relative to the CDR3; the germline J gene fills the gap. The chain combines TRBV29-1 with TRBJ2-5; D may be TRBD1 (6 bases). CDR1 and CDR2 from the germline V gene are SQVTM and ANQGSEA. This CDR3 has 12 amino acids. The V and J ends lost 3 bases and 5 bases respectively, with 10 bases between them. The CDR3 reads CSVDSQGETQYF. Partial CDR3 DNA: TGCAGCGTTGATAGCCAGGGGGAGACC.

As concerns this clone: Read sequence stops 3 residues before the CDR3 end, and the germline J gene provides the missing end. The chain employs TRBV19 and TRBJ1-2, with 7 bases fitting TRBD1. CDR1 is LNHDA and CDR2 is SQIVND in the germline V gene (reference sequence). The trim removed 6 bases at V and 5 bases at J, leaving 6 bases unmatched. The CDR3 is 13 residues long. The DNA read from the CDR3 is TGTGCCAGTAGAGACAGGGATACGTATGGC. It specifies CASRDRDTYG. Given in full, the CDR3 is CASRDRDTYGYTF.

For this clone: The read ends 3 residues shy of where the CDR3 ends; the end is completed using the germline J gene. The chain combines TRBV2 with TRBJ1-3; 9 nucleotides line up with TRBD1. With 6 bases clipped from V and 3 bases from J, the junction kept 9 bases outside the gene matches. The CDR3 runs to 16 residues. CDR1 SNHLY and CDR2 FYNNEI come from the germline V gene. This CDR3 reads CASSRQGVRGGNTIYF. The sequenced CDR3 bases are TGTGCCAGCAGCAGACAGGGGGTTCGGGGTGGAAACACC.

CDR3 loop: CASSQGGRGSGNTIYF. The part of the CDR3 DNA that was read is TGCGCCAGCAGCCAAGGCGGTAGGGGCTCTGGAAACACC. The chain uses TRBV4-1 and TRBJ1-3; D possibly corresponds to TRBD1 (5 bases). The sequence runs out 3 residues before the end of the CDR3; the remainder is reconstructed from the germline J gene. From germline, CDR1 is MGHRA and CDR2 YSYEKL. V dropped 1 base and J dropped 0 bases, with 10 bases sitting between them. The CDR3 totals 16 residues.

Turning to this clone: The CDR3 extends 3 residues past the end of the read, so its final part is completed from the germline J gene. V usage is TRBV7-3 and J usage is TRBJ2-3, with 8 positions matching TRBD1. Germline V CDR1 and CDR2: SGHTA, FQGTGA. V lost 6 bases, J lost 2 bases, and 4 bases stayed unmatched. This CDR3 spans 14 amino acids. Incomplete CDR3 DNA: TGTGCCAGCAGTCAGGGGGCTAACACAGATACG. Translated, it gives CASSQGANTDT. The whole CDR3 sequence is CASSQGANTDTQYF.